This TCR beta chain came from a study of T cells in Graves' hyperthyroidism and ophthalmopathy. Study-wide results and caveats: In simple terms, a model built on 13 V-J features told ophthalmopathy apart from stable hyperthyroidism.

Active moderate-to-severe ophthalmopathy, Clinical Activity Score at least 3, NOSPECS at least 4, under 3 months' duration. Diagnosis relied on clinical symptoms, serum thyroxine and TRAb, thyroid ultrasound and orbital computed tomography. The PBMCs studied were ones that came from 9 to 10 ml fresh peripheral blood. The source material, RNA transcripts, was used to amplify TCR beta CDR3 regions. The HTBI set primed first-round TCR CDR3 RT-PCR. MiXCR was run by TCRdb on the multiplex PCR reads, yielding one entry per CDR3 protein. In the table there are about 53,000 distinct CDR3 sequences, around 50% of which are singletons. The CDR3 runs 18 residues. Germline V gene sequence: CDR1 SGHNT, CDR2 YYREEE (reference sequence). With regard to this clonotype: What it binds is not known. This likely comes from a read error, as the CDR3 has no conserved phenylalanine or tryptophan at its end.

The chain recombines TRBV5-4 with TRBJ2-5; TRBD2 aligns across 12 bases. The material sequenced was blood. The sequence was collected from a woman between 25 and 40 years old with Graves' ophthalmopathy. CDR3 region: CASSLAQLAGGVAETQYV. In DNA, the CDR3 is TGTGCCAGTAGCTTGGCTCAACTAGCGGGAGGAGTGGCGGAGACCCAGTACGTC.